The 27 T cell receptor beta chains below all came from one sample that was sequenced in a study of early T cells in non-severe SARS-CoV-2 infection. TCRdb fed the 5' RACE reads into MiXCR, producing one record per CDR3 protein. Of 32,000 or so distinct CDR3 sequences in the sample, less than 5.5% were seen once. Sequencing was performed on whole blood. The receptors were sampled from an adult who was a healthcare worker with PCR-confirmed SARS-CoV-2 infection or an uninfected control (not recorded which).

This clonotype occurred once. V and J are TRBV4-1 and TRBJ1-3; D remains unclear. Germline assignment: CDR1 MGHRA and CDR2 YSYEKL. The CDR3 totals 15 residues. V was cut by 0 bases and J by 2 bases, with 8 bases left in between. CDR3 in amino acids: CASSQEAEPGNTIYF. Here the CDR3 DNA reads TGCGCCAGCAGCCAAGAAGCCGAACCTGGAAACACCATATATTTT.

This clonotype was recorded at least ten times. The chain is built from TRBV6-6 and TRBJ2-2; D ambiguous. The CDR3 has 15 amino acids. Germline loops: CDR1 MNHNY, CDR2 SVGAGI (reference sequence). Trimming stripped 4 bases from V and 0 bases from J, with 9 bases between. This CDR3 is CASSSKAANTGELFF. The CDR3 DNA sequence: TGTGCCAGCAGTTCTAAGGCCGCGAACACCGGGGAGCTGTTTTTT.

The table lists this clonotype with many counts. The chain joins TRBV12-3 or TRBV12-4 to TRBJ1-1, with 9 bases lining up with TRBD1. Trimming cost V 2 bases and J 1 base; bases outside gene matches: 8. The CDR3 has 17 amino acids. The CDR3 loop is CASSLSGGTGWNTEAFF. The CDR3 region has the DNA TGTGCCAGCAGTTTAAGTGGAGGGACAGGGTGGAACACTGAAGCTTTCTTT.

This clonotype came up many times. This chain uses TRBV14 with TRBJ2-3; D unclear. The V gene's germline CDR1 is SGHDN and CDR2 FVKESK. V lost 1 base and J lost 6, with 5 bases in between. The CDR3 contains 12 residues. CDR3 sequence reads: CASSQVRDTQYF. Here the CDR3 DNA reads TGTGCCAGCAGCCAAGTAAGGGATACGCAGTATTTT.

The gene calls are TRBV20-1 and TRBJ2-1; 11 bases fit TRBD2. Germline V gene data show CDR1 as DFQATT and CDR2 as SNEGSKA (reference sequence). The CDR3 has 15 amino acids. V trimming: 7 bases; J trimming: 5 bases; junction bases outside the gene matches: 10. DNA for the CDR3: TGCAGTGTTCGAAAACTAGCGGGGGACCACAATGAGCAGTTCTTC. Translated: CSVRKLAGDHNEQFF.

This clonotype was observed a handful of times. V usage is TRBV5-1 and J usage is TRBJ2-3; TRBD2 matches at 8 bases. Germline loops: CDR1 SGHRS, CDR2 YFSETQ. The CDR3 extends over 16 amino acids. The junction had 6 bases not matched to a gene; V was cut back by 0 bases and J by 3 bases. The DNA of the CDR3 is TGCGCCAGCAGCTTGGATGGCGGGGGGACTACAGATACGCAGTATTTT. Its protein is CASSLDGGGTTDTQYF.

This clonotype was detected a few times. V is TRBV3-1 and J is TRBJ2-1; D is unclear. Trimming shortened V by 0 bases and J by 9 bases, and 15 bases separated the two germline ends. CDR3 size: 15 residues. In germline, CDR1 is LGHDT, CDR2 YNNKEL (reference sequence). The CDR3, as DNA: TGTGCCAGCAGCCAAGATACCCTTCCGTTCAGTGAGCAGTTCTTC. Amino acids: CASSQDTLPFSEQFF.

In this sample, this clonotype turned up many times. This chain links TRBV29-1 with TRBJ1-2; tentative D call: TRBD1 (5 bases). Trimming left V 4 bases short and J 12 bases short, with 9 bases between. The V gene's germline CDR1 is SQVTM and CDR2 ANQGSEA. The CDR3 has 9 amino acids. CDR3 protein: CSVARGHTF. The CDR3 DNA reads TGCAGCGTTGCAAGGGGTCACACCTTC. Supplemented by reference TRBV29-1 and TRBJ1-2, the full variable domain reads SAVISQKPSRDICQRGTSLTIQCQVDSQVTMMFWYRQQPGQSLTLIATANQGSEATYESGFVIDKFPISRPNLTFSTLTVSNMSPEDSSIYLCSVARGHTFGSGTRLTVV.

This clonotype was found many times. CDR3 sequence (DNA): TGTGCCAGCAGTGAGGACTACGAGCAGTACTTC. Protein product: CASSEDYEQYF. V usage is TRBV2 and J usage is TRBJ2-7; D ambiguous. This CDR3 region has 11 residues. Germline CDR1 is SNHLY and CDR2 is FYNNEI. Trimming took off 3 bases at V and 3 bases at J, with 3 bases between the two ends.

This clonotype was found many times. The chain has TRBV11-2 and TRBJ1-1; 8 nucleotides line up with TRBD1. Germline trimming cut 1 base from V and 9 bases from J; bases unmatched to any gene: 1. The CDR3 sequence is 12 residues long. From germline, CDR1 is SGHAT and CDR2 FQNNGV. The CDR3 DNA sequence: TGTGCCAGCAGCTTAGGGGACAGGAAAGCTTTCTTT. It encodes CASSLGDRKAFF.

Only a few counts were recorded for this clonotype. The rearrangement joins TRBV7-2 to TRBJ2-4; TRBD1 agrees at 7 bases. The CDR3 runs 14 residues. V was pared by 7 bases and J by 4 bases, with 7 bases of the junction left unmatched. Germline loops: CDR1 SGHTA, CDR2 FQGNSA. In nucleotides, the CDR3 is TGTGCCAGCACTTCCGGGACAGCTAAAAACATTCAGTACTTC. Translated: CASTSGTAKNIQYF.

The CDR3 region has the DNA TGTGCCAGCAGCCTTTACCTTCGGCTAGGGGGCAATCAGCCCCAGCATTTT. Residues: CASSLYLRLGGNQPQHF. The V and J genes are TRBV7-2 and TRBJ1-5, with D tentatively TRBD1 (5 bases). V was pared by 5 bases and J by 2 bases, with 19 bases between. CDR3 length equals 17 residues. Germline V gene sequence: CDR1 SGHTA, CDR2 FQGNSA.

The table lists this clonotype with many counts. This sequence joins TRBV4-3 and TRBJ1-5; no clear D. The V gene's germline CDR1 is LGHNA and CDR2 YSLEER. There are 15 residues in the CDR3. V lost 0 bases, J lost 2 bases, and 8 bases lay in between. CDR3: CASSQDGSGNQPQHF. CDR3 sequence (DNA): TGCGCCAGCAGCCAAGATGGGAGTGGCAATCAGCCCCAGCATTTT.

This clonotype was seen ten or more times. V usage is TRBV5-8 and J usage is TRBJ2-1; 9 nucleotides line up with TRBD1. Germline CDR1 is SGHTS and CDR2 is YDEGEE. V dropped 4 bases and J dropped 2; count of bases not matched to a gene: 1. The CDR3 sequence is 14 residues long. CDR3 DNA: TGTGCCAGCAGCCGGGACAGGGCCTACAATGAGCAGTTCTTC. Translated: CASSRDRAYNEQFF.

This clonotype was detected only a few times. The rearrangement joins TRBV10-3 to TRBJ2-1; 11 nucleotides line up with TRBD2. In germline, CDR1 is ENHRY, CDR2 SYGVKD. J gave up 8 bases and V 0 bases, and 9 bases lay outside the gene matches. This CDR3 is 17 amino acids long. CDR3 DNA: TGTGCCATCAGTGAGTCCCACCCAACTAGCGGGAGCCATGAGCAGTTCTTC. Translated, it gives CAISESHPTSGSHEQFF.

This clonotype was observed at least ten times. The rearrangement joins TRBV29-1 to TRBJ1-1, with D possibly TRBD1 on 5 matching bases. Per the germline V gene, CDR1 is SQVTM and CDR2 is ANQGSEA. The V and J ends lost 1 base and 7 bases respectively, with 16 bases between them. This CDR3 has 14 amino acids. In DNA, the CDR3 is TGCAGCGTTGAAGGGGGAAGGGGCCTCCGTGAAGCTTTCTTT. Residues: CSVEGGRGLREAFF.

This clonotype has at least ten counts. The CDR3 DNA is TGCGCCAGCAGCTTGAGCGGGGGGGCCCTACATGAGCAGTTCTTC. This gives the protein CASSLSGGALHEQFF. V gene TRBV5-1 combines with J gene TRBJ2-1, with 10 bases fitting TRBD2. In germline, CDR1 is SGHRS, CDR2 YFSETQ. There are 15 residues in the CDR3. The V and J ends lost 1 base and 8 bases, in that order; junction bases with no gene match: 6.

At least ten counts were recorded for this clonotype. This sequence joins TRBV6-2 or TRBV6-3 and TRBJ2-1; possibly TRBD1 for D (6 bases). The CDR3 runs 15 residues. Trimming cost V 5 bases and J 8 bases, with 19 bases left between them. Germline V gives CDR1 MNHEY, CDR2 SVGEGT. The CDR3 reads CASSLLRDTQDEQFF. Written as DNA, the CDR3 is TGTGCCAGCAGTCTACTCCGGGACACCCAGGATGAGCAGTTCTTC.

This clonotype was observed many times. The chain has TRBV6-1 and TRBJ2-3; 12 bases agree with TRBD2. Per germline, CDR1 MNHNS and CDR2 SASEGT. The CDR3 loop spans 15 amino acids. The junction had 10 bases not matched to a gene; V was cut back by 10 bases and J by 5 bases. CDR3 coding DNA: TGTGCCATTCAAGAACTAGCGGGGGGCGAAGATACGCAGTATTTT. It specifies CAIQELAGGEDTQYF.

This clonotype has ten or more counts. The chain combines TRBV21-1 with TRBJ1-1. TRBV21-1 is flagged as a pseudogene. This CDR3 is 15 amino acids long. CDR3 coding DNA: TGTGCCAGCAGTCCCCATAGGCAGTTGAACACTGAAGCTTTCTTT. This translates into CASSPHRQLNTEAFF.

This clonotype was picked up many times. The chain links TRBV27 to TRBJ2-6; D is unclear. Per germline, CDR1 MNHEY and CDR2 SMNVEV (reference sequence). The CDR3 length is 17 residues. V lost 0 bases and J 2 bases, leaving 11 bases between the germline ends. As DNA, the CDR3 is TGTGCCAGCAGTTTATCTGGCGGTCTCACTGGGGCCAACGTCCTGACTTTC. Translating gives CASSLSGGLTGANVLTF.

V is TRBV27 and J is TRBJ2-1; no firm D call. The length of the CDR3 is 11 residues. The germline gives CDR1 MNHEY, CDR2 SMNVEV (reference sequence). V dropped 5 bases and J dropped 4 bases, with 3 bases sitting between them. DNA for the CDR3: TGTGCCAGCAGTGTATACAATGAGCAGTTCTTC. It encodes CASSVYNEQFF.

This clonotype has a count of ten or more. The chain employs TRBV6-6 and TRBJ1-2; possibly TRBD1 for D (6 bases). The CDR3 has 15 amino acids. Deletions cut 6 bases from V and 0 bases from J, with 14 bases between. Germline CDR1 and CDR2: MNHNY and SVGAGI (reference sequence). CDR3 nucleotide sequence: TGTGCCAGCAGAGGCGGACAGCGGACTAACTATGGCTACACCTTC. This translates into CASRGGQRTNYGYTF.

This clonotype was counted at least ten times. The chain employs TRBV28 and TRBJ1-1; unclear D gene. In germline, CDR1 is MDHEN, CDR2 SYDVKM. The CDR3 spans 10 residues. Trimming left V 6 bases short and J 11 bases short, with 10 bases between. DNA for the CDR3: TGTGCCAGCAGCTCCCTCTATGCTTTCTTT. Amino acid sequence: CASSSLYAFF.

Many counts were recorded for this clonotype. The chain links TRBV7-2 to TRBJ2-5, with TRBD2 matching over 7 bases. The CDR3 extends over 14 amino acids. Trimming cost V 6 bases and J 2 bases; bases outside gene matches: 6. Germline V gene lookup returns CDR1 SGHTA and CDR2 FQGNSA. CDR3 bases: TGTGCCAGCAGTTCTTGGGGGGGACAAGAGACCCAGTACTTC. This codes for CASSSWGGQETQYF.

A note on this clonotype: This sequence may be a read error, since a much larger clone differs from it by one base. This chain joins TRBV7-2 and TRBJ2-1; TRBD2 is a possible D gene (6 bases). The CDR3 spans 16 residues. Germline assignment: CDR1 SGHTA and CDR2 FQGNSA. The CDR3 protein is CASSTRGGSSYNEQSF. In DNA form, the CDR3 reads TGTGCCAGCAGTACCCGTGGGGGGAGCTCCTACAATGAGCAGTCCTTC.

This clonotype was seen many times. This chain uses TRBV12-3 or TRBV12-4 with TRBJ2-2; the D is unclear. Trimming pared 3 bases from V and 7 bases from J, leaving 6 bases between. This CDR3 comprises 12 residues. DNA of the CDR3: TGTGCCAGCAGTTTTCCCGGCGGGGAGCTGTTTTTT. It codes for CASSFPGGELFF.